The sequence of this T cell receptor (beta chain) was determined in a study of T cells in localized non-small cell lung cancer. Overall study findings and caveats: Uninvolved adjacent lung, not tumor, had the highest T cell clonality. In adjacent lung, a median about 52 of the top 100 tumor clones were found.

Remarks on this clone: No antigen is known for it.

With 7 bases removed from V and 3 bases from J, the gap between germline ends came to 14 bases. The CDR3 length is 14 residues. Germline V lookup: CDR1 MNHNY, CDR2 SVGAGI (reference sequence). Clones were read by immunoSEQ multiplex PCR, and TCRdb kept only the in-frame ones, dropping some. This table holds 50,000 to 55,000 clones, around 87% found once. The TCR comes from a female donor with stage II lung adenocarcinoma. Source: PBMCs, taken before any cancer treatment. V and J are TRBV6-6 and TRBJ2-3, with D possibly being TRBD2 (5 bases). The DNA of the CDR3 is TGTGCCAGCAAACCCCCCCGGGGAACAGATACGCAGTATTTT. Translation: CASKPPRGTDTQYF.